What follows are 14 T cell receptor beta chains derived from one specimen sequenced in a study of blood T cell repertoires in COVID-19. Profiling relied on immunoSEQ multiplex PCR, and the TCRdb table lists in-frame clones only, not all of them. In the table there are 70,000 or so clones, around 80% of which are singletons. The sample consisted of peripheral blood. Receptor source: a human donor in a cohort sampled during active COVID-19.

Written as DNA, the CDR3 is TGTGCCAGCAGCTTGGGGACAGCGAGTTCCCTTGAAGCTTTCTTT. Amino acids: CASSLGTASSLEAFF. The chain links TRBV5-4 to TRBJ1-1, with D perhaps matching TRBD1 (6 bases). Germline CDR1 SGHNT, CDR2 YYREEE (reference sequence). Trimming removed 0 bases from V and 7 bases from J, with 16 bases in between. The CDR3 sequence is 15 residues long.

CDR3 nucleotides: TGTGCCTGGAAAGCGGAAGATGAAAAACTGTTTTTT. Amino acids: CAWKAEDEKLFF. The rearrangement links TRBV30 to TRBJ1-4, with D unresolved. The CDR3 extends over 12 amino acids. Trimming pared 4 bases from V and 6 bases from J, leaving 9 bases between. The germline CDR1 and CDR2 sequences are GTSNPN and SVGIG (reference sequence).

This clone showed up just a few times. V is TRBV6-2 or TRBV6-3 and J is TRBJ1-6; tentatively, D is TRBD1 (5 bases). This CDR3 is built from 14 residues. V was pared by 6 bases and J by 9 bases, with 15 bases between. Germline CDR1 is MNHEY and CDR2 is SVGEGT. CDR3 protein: CASSAQGIGSPLHF. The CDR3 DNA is TGTGCCAGCAGCGCCCAGGGTATTGGTTCACCCCTCCACTTT.

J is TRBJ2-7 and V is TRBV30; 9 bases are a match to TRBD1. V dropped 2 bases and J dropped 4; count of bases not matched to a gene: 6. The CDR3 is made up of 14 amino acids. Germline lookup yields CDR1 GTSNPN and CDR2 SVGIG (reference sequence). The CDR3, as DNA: TGTGCCTGGAGTTACGGGACAGGGAGATACGAGCAGTACTTC. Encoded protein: CAWSYGTGRYEQYF.

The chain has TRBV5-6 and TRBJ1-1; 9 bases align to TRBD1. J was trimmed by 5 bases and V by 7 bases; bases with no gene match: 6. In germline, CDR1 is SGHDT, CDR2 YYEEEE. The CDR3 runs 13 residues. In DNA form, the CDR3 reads TGTGCCAGCGGCCAGGGACAGGGTACTGAAGCTTTCTTT. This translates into CASGQGQGTEAFF.

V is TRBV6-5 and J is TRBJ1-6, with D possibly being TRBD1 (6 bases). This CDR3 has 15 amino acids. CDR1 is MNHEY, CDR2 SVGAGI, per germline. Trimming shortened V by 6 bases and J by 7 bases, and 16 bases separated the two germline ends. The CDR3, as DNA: TGTGCCAGCAGCTCACAGGGAAAGGGAAATTCACCCCTCCACTTT. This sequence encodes CASSSQGKGNSPLHF.

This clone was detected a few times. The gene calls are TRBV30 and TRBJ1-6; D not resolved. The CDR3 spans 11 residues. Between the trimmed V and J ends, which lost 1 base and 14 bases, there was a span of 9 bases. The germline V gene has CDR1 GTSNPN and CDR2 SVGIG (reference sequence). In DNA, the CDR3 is TGTGCCTGGAGTGATACAACGACCCTCCACTTT. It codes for CAWSDTTTLHF.

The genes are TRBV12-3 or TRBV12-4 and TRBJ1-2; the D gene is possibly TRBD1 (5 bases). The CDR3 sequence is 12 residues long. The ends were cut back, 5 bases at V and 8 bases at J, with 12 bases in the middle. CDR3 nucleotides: TGTGCCAGCAGTCTGGGGCCTTTCGGCTACACCTTC. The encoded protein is CASSLGPFGYTF.

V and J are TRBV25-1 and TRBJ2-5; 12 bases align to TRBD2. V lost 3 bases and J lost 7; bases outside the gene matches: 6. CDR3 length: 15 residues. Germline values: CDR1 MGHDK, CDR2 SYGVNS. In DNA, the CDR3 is TGTGCCAGCAGTGAGACTAGCGGGGGCGGGGGGACCCAGTACTTC. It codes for CASSETSGGGGTQYF.

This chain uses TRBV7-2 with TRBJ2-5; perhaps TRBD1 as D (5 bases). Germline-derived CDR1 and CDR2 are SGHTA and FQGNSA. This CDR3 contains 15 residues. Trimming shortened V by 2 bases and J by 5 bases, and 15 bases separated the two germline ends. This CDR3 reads CASSLNLRAGETQYF. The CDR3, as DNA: TGTGCCAGCAGCTTAAATCTCAGGGCAGGGGAGACCCAGTACTTC.

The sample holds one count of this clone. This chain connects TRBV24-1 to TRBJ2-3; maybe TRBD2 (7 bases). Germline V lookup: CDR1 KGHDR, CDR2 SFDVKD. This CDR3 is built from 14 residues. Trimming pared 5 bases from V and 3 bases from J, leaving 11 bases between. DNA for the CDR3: TGTGCCACCAGTGGAGGGGGGGGGACAGATACGCAGTATTTT. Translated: CATSGGGGTDTQYF.

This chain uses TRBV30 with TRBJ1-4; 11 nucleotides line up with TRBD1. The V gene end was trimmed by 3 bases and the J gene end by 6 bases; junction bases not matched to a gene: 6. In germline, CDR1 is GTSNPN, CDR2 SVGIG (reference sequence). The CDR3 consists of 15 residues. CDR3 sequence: CAWRIVGQGDEKLFF. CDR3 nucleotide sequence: TGTGCCTGGAGAATTGTGGGACAGGGGGATGAAAAACTGTTTTTT. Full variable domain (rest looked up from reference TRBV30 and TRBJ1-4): SQTIHQWPATLVQPVGSPLSLECTVEGTSNPNLYWYRQAAGRGLQLLFYSVGIGQISSEVPQNLSASRPQDRQFILSSKKLLLSDSGFYLCAWRIVGQGDEKLFFGSGTQLSVL.

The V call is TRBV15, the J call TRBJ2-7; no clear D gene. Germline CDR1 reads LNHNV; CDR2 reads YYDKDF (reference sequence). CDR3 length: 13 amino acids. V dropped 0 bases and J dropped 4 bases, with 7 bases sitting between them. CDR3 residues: CATSRDPQYEQYF. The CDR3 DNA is TGTGCCACCAGCAGAGACCCCCAATACGAGCAGTACTTC.

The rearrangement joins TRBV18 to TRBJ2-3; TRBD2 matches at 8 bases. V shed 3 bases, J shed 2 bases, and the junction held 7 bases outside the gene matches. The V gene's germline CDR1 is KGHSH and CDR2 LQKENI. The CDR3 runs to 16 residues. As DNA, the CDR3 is TGTGCCAGCTCACCCGGGACTAGGGGACACACAGATACGCAGTATTTT. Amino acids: CASSPGTRGHTDTQYF.